A selection of T cell receptor beta chains follows, all from one sample in a study of blood T cell repertoires in COVID-19. The assay was immunoSEQ multiplex PCR, and TCRdb's table has in-frame clones only and misses some. In the table there are 90,000 to 150,000 clones, approximately 80% of which are singletons. Sequencing was carried out using peripheral blood. All receptors come from a man between 65 and 80 years old with acute or convalescent COVID-19. The CDR3 runs from the conserved cysteine through the conserved F or W. Size values are once, few and many counts, or a class for expanded clones, and some rows have none.

J,V,size,CDR3
TRBJ1-4,TRBV30,few,CAWSLGTGGAELFF
TRBJ1-6,TRBV28,-,CASSLGQIKIDSPLHF
TRBJ2-5,TRBV5-1,-,CASSTGQGGETQYF
TRBJ1-4,TRBV15,-,CATSRGGDGEKLFF
TRBJ2-3,TRBV7-3,-,CASSRDTDTQYF
TRBJ2-3,TRBV13,-,CASSPGQGATDTQYF
TRBJ1-5,TRBV2,-,CASSDRARNQPQHF
TRBJ1-1,TRBV7-2,-,CASSLADRGTEAFF
TRBJ1-2,TRBV28,-,CASSFVGDRGYYGYTF
TRBJ1-1,TRBV3-1/TRBV3-2,many,CASSQRGGSTEAFF
TRBJ2-7,TRBV29-1,-,CSAGGGIRKQYF
TRBJ2-2,TRBV24-1,-,CATSDSVTGGELFF
TRBJ1-1,TRBV7-2,-,CASSLASRKSTEAFF
TRBJ1-2,TRBV7-2,few,CASSWNTQGVDGYTF
TRBJ2-2,TRBV4-2,-,CASSQGDRGRTGELFF
TRBJ1-1,TRBV11-2,-,CASSLEGQNTEAFF
TRBJ2-7,TRBV5-1,-,CASSLAGVGSEQYF
TRBJ2-1,TRBV7-9,-,CASSLGDRGYNEQFF
TRBJ1-1,TRBV6-5,once,CASSYRGEAFF
TRBJ2-3,TRBV27,-,CASTRDRSSYTQYF
TRBJ2-3,TRBV7-6,-,CASSAAPGRGVDTQYF
TRBJ2-7,TRBV7-2,-,CASRRGLTYEQYF
TRBJ2-7,TRBV6-6,-,CASSWNGTGTYEQYF
TRBJ2-7,TRBV28,once,CASARDRGYEQYF
TRBJ1-3,TRBV18,-,CASSPPSGIGGNTIYF
TRBJ2-1,TRBV5-5,few,CASSWGQGSYNEQFF
TRBJ1-1,TRBV6-2/TRBV6-3,-,CASSRPGQSGLNTEAFF
TRBJ1-5,TRBV30,-,CAWSSPLSDWGHF
TRBJ1-2,TRBV6-6,-,CASSYPTGDYGYTF
TRBJ2-5,TRBV5-8,few,CASSLQNQETQYF
TRBJ1-5,TRBV21-1,-,CASSKVMGQESQHF
TRBJ2-7,TRBV24-1,-,CATSDSQGVPFEQYF
TRBJ2-5,TRBV24-1,-,CATSDPRDRGGETQYF
TRBJ1-2,TRBV6-2/TRBV6-3,-,CASSGGAYGYTF
TRBJ2-7,TRBV19,-,CASSTTGTSYEQYF
TRBJ2-7,TRBV18,-,CASSRSGGSSYEQYF
TRBJ2-1,TRBV11-3,-,CASSLSDYNEQFF
TRBJ2-7,TRBV7-9,few,CASSLPSGAYEQYF
TRBJ2-7,TRBV14,few,CASSQEGWGHSYEQYF
TRBJ1-3,TRBV5-1,-,CASSGDRLAGNTIYF
TRBJ2-1,TRBV7-3,-,CASSLNTNSYNEQFF
TRBJ2-3,TRBV5-1,-,CASSLEDTQYF
TRBJ1-2,TRBV19,-,CASSATGDYGYTF
TRBJ1-1,TRBV10-3,once,CAIRSGQFGEAFF
TRBJ2-3,TRBV7-2,-,CASSRTPDTQYF
TRBJ2-7,TRBV18,-,CASSPSRDSSYEQYF
TRBJ1-2,TRBV6-5,-,CASSYSPGLRRGGYTF
TRBJ1-4,TRBV29-1,-,CSVGQGPSEKLFF
TRBJ1-1,TRBV27,once,CASSPRRGNTEAFF
TRBJ2-7,TRBV30,-,CAWSKTSGRAGEQYF
TRBJ1-6,TRBV7-2,-,CASSFRVSYNSPLHF